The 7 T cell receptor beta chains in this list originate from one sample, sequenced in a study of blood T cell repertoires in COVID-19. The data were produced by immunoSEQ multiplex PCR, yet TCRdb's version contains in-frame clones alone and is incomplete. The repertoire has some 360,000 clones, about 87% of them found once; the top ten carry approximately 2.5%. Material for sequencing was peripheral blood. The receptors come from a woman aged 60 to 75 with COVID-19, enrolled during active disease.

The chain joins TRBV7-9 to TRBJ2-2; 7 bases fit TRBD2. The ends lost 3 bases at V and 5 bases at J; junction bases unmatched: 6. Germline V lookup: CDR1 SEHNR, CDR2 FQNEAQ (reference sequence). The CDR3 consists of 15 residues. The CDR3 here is CASSFGGTKTGELFF. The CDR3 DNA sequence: TGTGCCAGCAGCTTCGGGGGGACCAAGACCGGGGAGCTGTTTTTT. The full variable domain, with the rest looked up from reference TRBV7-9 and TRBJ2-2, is DTGVSQNPRHKITKRGQNVTFRCDPISEHNRLYWYRQTLGQGPEFLTYFQNEAQLEKSRLLSDRFSAERPKGSFSTLEIQRTEQGDSAMYLCASSFGGTKTGELFFGEGSRLTVL.

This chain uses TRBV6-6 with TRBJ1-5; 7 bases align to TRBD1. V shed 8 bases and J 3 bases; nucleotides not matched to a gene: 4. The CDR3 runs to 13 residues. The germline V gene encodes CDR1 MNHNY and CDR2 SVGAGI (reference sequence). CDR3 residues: CASRGQVNQPQHF. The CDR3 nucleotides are TGTGCCAGCCGCGGACAGGTCAATCAGCCCCAGCATTTT.

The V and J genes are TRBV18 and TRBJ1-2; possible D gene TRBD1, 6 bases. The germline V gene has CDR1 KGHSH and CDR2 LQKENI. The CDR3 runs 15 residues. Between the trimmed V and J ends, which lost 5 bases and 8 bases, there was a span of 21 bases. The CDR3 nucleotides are TGTGCCAGCTCAAATACCGGGACAATCTCCGTCGGCTACACCTTC. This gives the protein CASSNTGTISVGYTF.

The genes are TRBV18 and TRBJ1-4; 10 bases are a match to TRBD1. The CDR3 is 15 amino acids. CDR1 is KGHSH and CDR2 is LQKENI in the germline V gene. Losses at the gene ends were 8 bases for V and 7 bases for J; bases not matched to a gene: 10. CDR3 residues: CASINTRDRGEKLFF. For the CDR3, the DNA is TGTGCCAGCATAAATACCCGGGACAGGGGTGAAAAACTGTTTTTT.

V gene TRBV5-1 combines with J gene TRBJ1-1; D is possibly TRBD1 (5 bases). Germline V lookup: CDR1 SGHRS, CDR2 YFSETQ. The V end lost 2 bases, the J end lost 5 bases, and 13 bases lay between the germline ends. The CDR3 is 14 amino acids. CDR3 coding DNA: TGCGCCAGCAGCTTTATACAGGCGGAGACTGAAGCTTTCTTT. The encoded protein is CASSFIQAETEAFF. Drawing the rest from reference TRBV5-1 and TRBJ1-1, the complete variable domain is KAGVTQTPRYLIKTRGQQVTLSCSPISGHRSVSWYQQTPGQGLQFLFEYFSETQRNKGNFPGRFSGRQFSNSRSEMNVSTLELGDSALYLCASSFIQAETEAFFGQGTRLTVV.

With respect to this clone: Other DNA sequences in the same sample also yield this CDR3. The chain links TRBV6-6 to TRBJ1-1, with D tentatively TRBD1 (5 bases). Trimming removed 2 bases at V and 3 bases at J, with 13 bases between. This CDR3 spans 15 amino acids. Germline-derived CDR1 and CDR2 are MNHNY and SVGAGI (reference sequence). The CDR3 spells CASSYPGTGDTEAFF. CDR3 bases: TGTGCCAGCAGTTACCCCGGGACGGGAGACACTGAAGCTTTCTTT.

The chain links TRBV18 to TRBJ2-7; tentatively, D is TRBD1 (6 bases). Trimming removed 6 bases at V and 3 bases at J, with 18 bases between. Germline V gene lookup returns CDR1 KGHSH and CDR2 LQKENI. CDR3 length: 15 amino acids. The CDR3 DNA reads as TGTGCCAGCTCCGAACAGGGAGACTTTTACTACGAGCAGTACTTC. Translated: CASSEQGDFYYEQYF.